This T cell receptor beta chain was retrieved from a study of blood T cell repertoires in COVID-19. Across the whole study: The samples span acute and convalescent COVID-19 from the United States, Italy and Spain.

Profiling relied on immunoSEQ multiplex PCR, and the TCRdb table lists in-frame clones only, not all of them. The data hold around 70,000 clones, with 80% to 90% observed a single time. The CDR3 totals 16 residues. CDR1 SGHNT and CDR2 YENEEA come from the germline V gene. V shed 4 bases and J 5 bases; nucleotides not matched to a gene: 6. The sequence came from a woman at least 80 years old with active or convalescent COVID-19. The sample comprised peripheral blood. The J gene is TRBJ2-2, the V gene TRBV11-3, with 11 bases lining up with TRBD1. CDR3 loop: CASSSYGTGGTGELFF. Here the CDR3 DNA reads TGTGCCAGCAGCTCCTACGGGACAGGGGGAACCGGGGAGCTGTTTTTT.